Below, 20 T cell receptor beta chains from the same sample are listed, as sequenced in a study of blood T cell repertoires in COVID-19. TCRdb's table, derived via immunoSEQ multiplex PCR, lists solely in-frame clones and lacks some. The sample yields about 130,000 clones, around 80% seen once. Material for sequencing was peripheral blood. These receptors were taken from a man aged 55 to 70 who had recovered from COVID-19.

This chain uses TRBV28 with TRBJ1-1; TRBD1 might be the D (6 bases). CDR3 length: 17 residues. The germline V and J ends were trimmed by 8 bases and 0 bases, with 22 bases remaining between them. Germline CDR1 is MDHEN and CDR2 is SYDVKM. CDR3 sequence reads: CASFPQGGGLMNTEAFF. The CDR3 DNA reads as TGTGCCAGCTTCCCTCAAGGGGGGGGATTAATGAACACTGAAGCTTTCTTT.

The CDR3: CATSEFGDWGYTF. The CDR3, as DNA: TGTGCCACCAGTGAGTTCGGGGATTGGGGCTACACCTTC. This sequence joins TRBV24-1 and TRBJ1-2; the D is unclear. CDR1 and CDR2 from the germline V gene are KGHDR and SFDVKD. The CDR3 runs 13 residues. Trimming cost V 4 bases and J 8 bases, with 13 bases left between them.

This sequence joins TRBV5-1 and TRBJ2-5; TRBD1 might be the D (6 bases). Germline loops: CDR1 SGHRS, CDR2 YFSETQ. This CDR3 comprises 13 residues. Trimming left V 4 bases short and J 5 bases short, with 12 bases between. CDR3 residues: CASSQQGAETQYF. For the CDR3, the DNA is TGCGCCAGCAGCCAACAGGGTGCGGAGACCCAGTACTTC.

This chain connects TRBV6-2 or TRBV6-3 to TRBJ2-7; TRBD2 is a possible D gene (6 bases). CDR3 length equals 15 residues. Looked up from germline, CDR1 is MNHEY and CDR2 is SVGEGT. Trimming took 4 bases from V and 4 from J, leaving 17 bases between them. CDR3 nucleotide sequence: TGTGCCAGCAGTTCTGGGCTAGCGACGATTTACGAGCAGTACTTC. Translating it yields CASSSGLATIYEQYF.

The V call is TRBV19, the J call TRBJ2-4; 10 nucleotides match TRBD1. CDR3 size: 16 residues. In germline, CDR1 is LNHDA, CDR2 SQIVND (reference sequence). V trimming: 5 bases; J trimming: 2 bases; junction bases outside the gene matches: 6. The CDR3 here is CASSPWTGGTKNIQYF. The CDR3 DNA follows: TGTGCCAGTAGTCCATGGACAGGGGGTACCAAAAACATTCAGTACTTC.

This clone was seen a few times. The rearrangement joins TRBV28 to TRBJ1-5, with no clear D. The V gene's germline CDR1 is MDHEN and CDR2 SYDVKM. Trimming stripped 7 bases from V and 9 bases from J, with 16 bases between. The CDR3 has 13 residues. The CDR3 DNA sequence: TGTGCCAGCAACCCCTCGGCGGCCCGGCCCCAGCATTTT. Amino acids: CASNPSAARPQHF.

The chain couples TRBV7-9 to TRBJ2-3; 8 bases fit TRBD1. This CDR3 spans 16 amino acids. V was clipped by 5 bases and J by 4 bases; unmatched bases: 11. Germline V gene sequence: CDR1 SEHNR, CDR2 FQNEAQ (reference sequence). The CDR3 sequence: CASSLSRTGSSDTQYF. CDR3 nucleotide sequence: TGTGCCAGCAGCCTATCTCGGACAGGGAGCTCAGATACGCAGTATTTT.

The V gene is TRBV7-8, the J gene TRBJ2-3; tentative D call: TRBD1 (6 bases). With 5 bases removed from V and 1 base from J, the gap between germline ends came to 22 bases. Looked up from germline, CDR1 is SGHVS and CDR2 is FQNEAQ. This CDR3 is built from 18 residues. The CDR3 nucleotides are TGTGCCAGCAGCCCCCGATTATTTTCAGGGGCCGGCACAGATACGCAGTATTTT. Encoded protein: CASSPRLFSGAGTDTQYF.

The chain has TRBV7-9 and TRBJ2-7; 11 nucleotides agree with TRBD2. This CDR3 has 16 residues. CDR1 is SEHNR and CDR2 is FQNEAQ in the germline V gene (reference sequence). The junction had 8 bases not matched to a gene; V was cut back by 2 bases and J by 5 bases. Written as DNA, the CDR3 is TGTGCCAGCAGCTTACTACTAGCGGGAGTTGCCGACGAGCAGTACTTC. Protein product: CASSLLLAGVADEQYF. Looking up the rest from reference TRBV7-9 and TRBJ2-7 gives the full variable domain: DTGVSQNPRHKITKRGQNVTFRCDPISEHNRLYWYRQTLGQGPEFLTYFQNEAQLEKSRLLSDRFSAERPKGSFSTLEIQRTEQGDSAMYLCASSLLLAGVADEQYFGPGTRLTVT.

This clone was counted a single time. The V call is TRBV5-1, the J call TRBJ2-2, with 13 positions matching TRBD2. The CDR3 is 18 residues long. J lost 0 bases, V lost 5 bases, and 7 bases had no gene match. Germline V gene lookup returns CDR1 SGHRS and CDR2 YFSETQ. The CDR3 loop reads CASRGGLAGATNTGELFF. CDR3 bases: TGCGCCAGCAGGGGCGGACTAGCGGGGGCCACGAACACCGGGGAGCTGTTTTTT.

This sequence joins TRBV4-3 and TRBJ2-3; D is perhaps TRBD2 (6 bases). The CDR3 has 13 residues. Germline V gene sequence: CDR1 LGHNA, CDR2 YSLEER. Trimming took off 7 bases at V and 2 bases at J, with 10 bases between the two ends. The CDR3 bases are TGCGCCAGCAAACGGCGGGACACAGATACGCAGTATTTT. Protein sequence: CASKRRDTDTQYF.

The chain recombines TRBV9 with TRBJ1-2; D is unclear. With 4 bases removed from V and 8 bases from J, the gap between germline ends came to 12 bases. The CDR3 is 12 residues long. The germline V gene has CDR1 SGDLS and CDR2 YYNGEE. In nucleotides, the CDR3 is TGTGCCAGCAGCCCTCTAGAGGAAGGCTACACCTTC. Translation: CASSPLEEGYTF.

The DNA for the CDR3 is TGTGCCAGCAGCCAAGGACCGTTCGGGGGAGCTTTAAACACCATATATTTT. Translating it yields CASSQGPFGGALNTIYF. V is TRBV3-1 (or the pseudogene TRBV3-2) and J is TRBJ1-3; D possibly corresponds to TRBD1 (5 bases). Per the germline V gene, CDR1 is LGHDT and CDR2 is YNNKEL (reference sequence). The CDR3 consists of 17 residues. The V and J ends lost 1 base and 6 bases respectively, with 19 bases between them.

This clone was seen only once. V and J are TRBV24-1 and TRBJ2-2, with 10 positions matching TRBD2. Germline V lookup: CDR1 KGHDR, CDR2 SFDVKD. CDR3 size: 14 residues. V was pared by 5 bases and J by 4 bases, with 0 bases of the junction left unmatched. DNA of the CDR3: TGTGCCACCAGTGCTAGCGGGAGCACCGGGGAGCTGTTTTTT. This translates into CATSASGSTGELFF.

The chain joins TRBV4-3 to TRBJ2-1; the match to TRBD2 covers 15 bases. With 4 bases clipped from V and 5 bases from J, the junction kept 6 bases outside the gene matches. Germline assignment: CDR1 LGHNA and CDR2 YSLEER. The CDR3 is 17 residues long. The CDR3 bases are TGCGCCAGCAGCCCGACTGGGACTAGCGGGAGGCACAATGAGCAGTTCTTC. This gives the protein CASSPTGTSGRHNEQFF.

This clone came up once. The chain links TRBV6-5 to TRBJ2-7; D perhaps matches TRBD2 (5 bases). There are 12 residues in the CDR3. Germline loops: CDR1 MNHEY, CDR2 SVGAGI. Trimming stripped 11 bases from V and 6 bases from J, with 17 bases between. The CDR3, as DNA: TGTGCCGTCCAAACGGGGAAGGGCGAGCAGTACTTC. Translating it yields CAVQTGKGEQYF.

This clone was seen a single time. The chain links TRBV30 to TRBJ1-5, with 9 bases aligning to TRBD1. Germline V CDR1 and CDR2: GTSNPN, SVGIG (reference sequence). The J segment lost 6 bases and the V segment lost 1 base, leaving 4 bases of the junction unmatched. The CDR3 spans 14 residues. The CDR3 reads CAWSGTGDGQPQHF. The CDR3 DNA reads as TGTGCCTGGAGTGGGACAGGGGATGGTCAGCCCCAGCATTTT.

The CDR3 DNA is TGTGCCAGCTCCCAGGGGCAATCCGGGGAGCTGTTTTTT. This translates into CASSQGQSGELFF. The chain combines TRBV6-4 with TRBJ2-2; D is perhaps TRBD1 (6 bases). Trimming shortened V by 8 bases and J by 6 bases, and 13 bases separated the two germline ends. The CDR3 contains 13 residues. CDR1 and CDR2 (germline): MRHNA, SNTAGT.

The chain has TRBV9 and TRBJ2-7; 7 bases match TRBD2. The CDR3 is made up of 14 amino acids. Germline loops: CDR1 SGDLS, CDR2 YYNGEE. V was clipped by 3 bases and J by 0 bases; unmatched bases: 3. This chain's CDR3 is CASSAGTTSYEQYF. Here the CDR3 DNA reads TGTGCCAGCAGCGCCGGGACTACCTCCTACGAGCAGTACTTC.

V is TRBV29-1 and J is TRBJ1-1; D uncertain. The CDR3 length is 11 residues. V shed 4 bases and J shed 10 bases, with 13 bases lying between them. Looked up from germline, CDR1 is SQVTM and CDR2 is ANQGSEA. CDR3 sequence (DNA): TGCAGCGTTGTTGTCTCGGGAGGAGCTTTCTTT. It is translated as CSVVVSGGAFF.